This T cell receptor beta chain was obtained from a study of vaccination and CD4 T cells after COVID-19. Treatment: approximately nine-day PBMC culture with coronavirus spike peptide pools or control peptides (ViraFEST assay). The Oncomine TCR Beta short-read assay sequenced DNA from cultured CD4+ T cells. Each CDR3 protein is one row after TCRdb ran MiXCR on the PCR reads. The repertoire holds 9,500 or so distinct CDR3 sequences, with roughly two thirds as singletons. A remark on this clonotype: The antigen is unknown.

This receptor was identified in a human donor who had recovered from COVID-19. Material: CD4+ T cells from blood, cultured in vitro.

In nucleotides, the CDR3 is TGTGCCAGCAGCTTGAGCGGGTACAATGAGCAGTTCTTC. It specifies CASSLSGYNEQFF. The rearrangement links TRBV11-3 to TRBJ2-1, with a tentative D call TRBD2 (6 bases). V was clipped by 3 bases and J by 4 bases, with 7 bases between them. Germline CDR1 and CDR2: SGHNT and YENEEA. This CDR3 has 13 amino acids.